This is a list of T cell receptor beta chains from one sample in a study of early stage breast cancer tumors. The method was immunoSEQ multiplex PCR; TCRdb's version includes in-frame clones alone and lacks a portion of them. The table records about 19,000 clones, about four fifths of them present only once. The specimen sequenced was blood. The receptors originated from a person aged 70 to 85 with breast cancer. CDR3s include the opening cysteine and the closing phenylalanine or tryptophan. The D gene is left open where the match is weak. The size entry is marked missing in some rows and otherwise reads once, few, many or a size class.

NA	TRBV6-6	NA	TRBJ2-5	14	CASRYPGYQETQYF	TGTGCCAGCAGGTACCCGGGATACCAAGAGACCCAGTACTTC
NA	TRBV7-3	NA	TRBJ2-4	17	CASSLSGPQFDKNIQYF	TGTGCCAGCAGCTTAAGTGGGCCACAATTCGACAAAAACATTCAGTACTTC
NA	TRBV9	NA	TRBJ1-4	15	CASSVAGATNEKLFF	TGTGCCAGCAGCGTTGCGGGGGCTACTAATGAAAAACTGTTTTTT
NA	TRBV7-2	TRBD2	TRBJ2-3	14	CASSLGGGANTQYF	TGTGCCAGCAGCTTAGGCGGGGGGGCAAATACGCAGTATTTT
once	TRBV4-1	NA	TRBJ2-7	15	CASSQERGGAYEQYF	TGCGCCAGCAGCCAAGAGAGGGGGGGGGCCTACGAGCAGTACTTC
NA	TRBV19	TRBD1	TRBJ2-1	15	CASSIPRGTYNEQFF	TGTGCCAGTAGTATCCCCAGGGGGACCTACAATGAGCAGTTCTTC
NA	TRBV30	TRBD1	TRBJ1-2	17	CAFSGTGGLDVTHGYTF	TGTGCCTTCTCCGGGACAGGGGGACTAGACGTCACGCATGGCTACACCTTC
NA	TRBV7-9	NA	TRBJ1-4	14	CASSRRGGDEKLFF	TGTGCCAGCAGCCGCCGCGGAGGGGATGAAAAACTGTTTTTT
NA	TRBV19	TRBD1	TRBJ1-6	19	CASRPAAGQASSYNSPLHF	TGTGCCAGTAGACCAGCAGCGGGACAGGCGAGCTCCTATAATTCACCCCTCCACTTT
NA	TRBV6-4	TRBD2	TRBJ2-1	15	CASSDPAGGHNEQFF	TGTGCCAGCAGTGACCCAGCGGGGGGGCACAATGAGCAGTTCTTC
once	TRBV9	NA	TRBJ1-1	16	CASSVEPGALNTEAFF	TGTGCCAGCAGCGTAGAGCCGGGAGCCCTGAACACTGAAGCTTTCTTT
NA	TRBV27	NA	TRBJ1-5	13	CASSFTGRQPQHF	TGTGCCAGCAGTTTCACAGGGCGGCAGCCCCAGCATTTT
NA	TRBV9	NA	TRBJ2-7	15	CASSVEGGSPYEQYF	TGTGCCAGCAGCGTAGAGGGGGGGTCCCCCTACGAGCAGTACTTC
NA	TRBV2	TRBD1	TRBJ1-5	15	CASSLTQGENQPQHF	TGTGCCAGCAGTCTAACGCAGGGGGAAAATCAGCCCCAGCATTTT
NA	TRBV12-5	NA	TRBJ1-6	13	CASGLKTGSPLHF	TGTGCTAGTGGTTTGAAGACAGGTTCACCCCTCCACTTT
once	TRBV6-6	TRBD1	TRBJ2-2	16	CASRVQGAAGTGELFF	TGTGCCAGCAGAGTACAGGGGGCGGCGGGCACCGGGGAGCTGTTTTTT
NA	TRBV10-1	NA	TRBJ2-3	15	CASSAPGQHTDTQYF	TGCGCCAGCAGTGCGCCTGGACAGCACACAGATACGCAGTATTTT
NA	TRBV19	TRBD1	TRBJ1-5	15	CASSIVTGRNQPQHF	TGTGCCAGTAGTATAGTGACAGGGAGGAATCAGCCCCAGCATTTT
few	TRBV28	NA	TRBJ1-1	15	CASSLPTGMNTEAFF	TGTGCCAGCAGTTTACCCACAGGGATGAACACTGAAGCTTTCTTT
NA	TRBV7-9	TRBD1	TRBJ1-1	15	CASSTWDRDGTGAFF	TGTGCCAGCAGCACCTGGGACAGGGACGGAACCGGAGCTTTCTTT
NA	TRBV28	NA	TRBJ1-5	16	CASSFLTGTQNQPQHF	TGTGCCAGCAGTTTTTTGACCGGGACACAGAATCAGCCCCAGCATTTT
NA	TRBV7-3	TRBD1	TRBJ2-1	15	CASSLNTGGAYEQFF	TGTGCCAGCAGCTTAAATACAGGGGGCGCATATGAGCAGTTCTTC
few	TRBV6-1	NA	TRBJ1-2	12	CASSGTIDIHFF	TGTGCCAGCAGTGGAACCATCGACATCCACTTCTTC
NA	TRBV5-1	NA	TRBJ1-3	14	CASSLDRAGNTIYF	TGCGCCAGCAGCTTGGACAGGGCTGGAAACACCATATATTTT